The 14 T cell receptor beta chains below were found in one sample sequenced in a study of cytomegalovirus exposure and HLA in healthy donors. Both 60 Vbeta primers and 13 Jbeta primers went into the PCR. Clones were sequenced by immunoSEQ multiplex PCR, and TCRdb holds only the in-frame ones, with some missing. The sample lists roughly 100,000 clones, roughly 70% occurring once. Sequencing input: PBMCs. The receptor set was obtained from a man aged 35-49 years in good health and CMV-seronegative.

The rearrangement links TRBV27 to TRBJ1-5; D is unresolved. Germline V gene data show CDR1 as MNHEY and CDR2 as SMNVEV (reference sequence). Deletions cut 0 bases from V and 3 bases from J, with 9 bases between. This CDR3 region has 15 residues. Here the CDR3 reads CASSLSWAANQPQHF. CDR3 in DNA: TGTGCCAGCAGTTTATCATGGGCAGCCAATCAGCCCCAGCATTTT.

The rearrangement joins TRBV30 to TRBJ1-5; weak D call: TRBD1 (5 bases). The CDR3 contains 15 residues. CDR1 GTSNPN and CDR2 SVGIG come from the germline V gene (reference sequence). Trimming removed 4 bases from V and 5 bases from J, with 18 bases in between. CDR3 sequence: CAWNSGVPPHQPQHF. CDR3 in DNA: TGTGCCTGGAATTCGGGGGTCCCACCCCATCAGCCCCAGCATTTT.

The V and J genes are TRBV2 and TRBJ2-5, with TRBD2 identical over 7 bases. Germline V gives CDR1 SNHLY, CDR2 FYNNEI. The CDR3 extends over 14 amino acids. The J segment lost 11 bases and the V segment lost 6 bases, leaving 15 bases of the junction unmatched. CDR3 amino acids: CASRGQRDFPPQYF. CDR3 bases: TGTGCCAGCAGAGGCCAGCGGGATTTCCCACCGCAGTACTTC.

The chain links TRBV5-6 to TRBJ2-7; D unclear. V lost 3 bases and J lost 0, with 7 bases in between. Germline CDR1 is SGHDT and CDR2 is YYEEEE. This CDR3 has 13 residues. Written as DNA, the CDR3 is TGTGCCAGCAGCTGGCCTGCCTCCTACGAGCAGTACTTC. This codes for CASSWPASYEQYF.

V is TRBV7-9 and J is TRBJ1-2; D is unresolved. The CDR3 length is 11 residues. The germline gives CDR1 SEHNR, CDR2 FQNEAQ (reference sequence). Trimming removed 3 bases at V and 8 bases at J, with 7 bases between. The CDR3 DNA is TGTGCCAGCAGCTTTGAGGGAGGCTACACCTTC. Protein product: CASSFEGGYTF.

The chain couples TRBV19 to TRBJ2-3; the D is unclear. CDR3 length equals 14 residues. From germline, CDR1 is LNHDA and CDR2 SQIVND (reference sequence). The V and J ends lost 7 bases and 2 bases respectively, with 13 bases between them. The CDR3 region has the DNA TGTGCCAGTACGTTGGGCTTCCTCACAGATACGCAGTATTTT. The encoded protein is CASTLGFLTDTQYF.

J is TRBJ2-7 and V is TRBV4-3; 8 bases fit TRBD1. Trimming at V came to 0 bases and at J to 5 bases, leaving 9 bases not matched to a gene. The germline gives CDR1 LGHNA, CDR2 YSLEER. The CDR3 loop spans 16 amino acids. In DNA, the CDR3 is TGCGCCAGCAGCCAAGATCTGGGGGGACAGGAGGACGAGCAGTACTTC. Its protein is CASSQDLGGQEDEQYF.

This clone was detected a few times. This chain joins TRBV11-3 and TRBJ1-1; tentatively, D is TRBD1 (5 bases). Germline V lookup: CDR1 SGHNT, CDR2 YENEEA. V was clipped by 5 bases and J by 7 bases, with 14 bases between them. The CDR3 contains 13 residues. As DNA, the CDR3 is TGTGCCAGCAGCGCCGGGGGAGGCGGTGAAGCTTTCTTT. Translated, it gives CASSAGGGGEAFF.

This clone has a handful of counts. The V and J genes are TRBV7-6 and TRBJ2-1; TRBD2 matches 16 bases. V shed 6 bases and J 8 bases; nucleotides not matched to a gene: 19. The length of the CDR3 is 20 residues. Germline assignment: CDR1 SGHVS and CDR2 FNYEAQ. The CDR3, as DNA: TGTGCCAGCAGTGCGAGCCTCGGGACTAGCGGGAGGGCCGCTTCCCATGAGCAGTTCTTC. Amino acids: CASSASLGTSGRAASHEQFF.

This sequence joins TRBV19 and TRBJ2-3; D remains ambiguous. Trimming stripped 0 bases from V and 1 base from J, with 11 bases between. The CDR3 consists of 16 residues. Per germline, CDR1 LNHDA and CDR2 SQIVND (reference sequence). This CDR3 reads CASSIDSPLGTDTQYF. CDR3 sequence (DNA): TGTGCCAGTAGTATAGACTCCCCCCTAGGCACAGATACGCAGTATTTT.

The chain couples TRBV2 to TRBJ2-7, with D tentatively TRBD1 (6 bases). The CDR3 length is 14 residues. V was pared by 5 bases and J by 2 bases, with 13 bases between. Per germline, CDR1 SNHLY and CDR2 FYNNEI. CDR3 DNA sequence: TGTGCCAGCAGTTCGGGACACCCACCCTACGAGCAGTACTTC. This gives the protein CASSSGHPPYEQYF.

In its sample, this clone was seen once. The rearrangement joins TRBV4-3 to TRBJ2-7; 10 positions agree with TRBD1. Germline CDR1 LGHNA, CDR2 YSLEER. The CDR3 is made up of 15 amino acids. V lost 4 bases, J lost 6 bases, and 9 bases stayed unmatched. The CDR3 bases are TGCGCCAGCAGCCCCTGGGGACAGGGGTTCCCCGAGCAGTACTTC. It codes for CASSPWGQGFPEQYF.

This chain's CDR3 is CASSRQGGGNTIYF. CDR3 nucleotide sequence: TGTGCCAGCAGCCGACAGGGGGGTGGAAACACCATATATTTT. The chain uses TRBV25-1 and TRBJ1-3; 9 bases fit TRBD1. The CDR3 is 14 amino acids. V lost 6 bases to trimming and J lost 3 bases; unmatched junction nucleotides: 3. In germline, CDR1 is MGHDK, CDR2 SYGVNS. Based on the CDR3 plus reference TRBV25-1 and TRBJ1-3, the full variable domain is EADIYQTPRYLVIGTGKKITLECSQTMGHDKMYWYQQDPGMELHLIHYSYGVNSTEKGDLSSESTVSRIRTEHFPLTLESARPSHTSQYLCASSRQGGGNTIYFGEGSWLTVV.

The chain carries TRBV4-2 and TRBJ1-2, with D hard to call. Germline V CDR1 and CDR2: LGHNA, YNFKEQ. This CDR3 has 15 amino acids. V lost 0 bases, J lost 6 bases, and 14 bases lay in between. The CDR3 loop is CASSQDGISKDGYTF. CDR3 bases: TGTGCCAGCAGCCAAGATGGCATCAGTAAAGATGGCTACACCTTC.